This TCR beta chain was recovered during a study of spatial heterogeneity in lung cancer. Time point of the sample: blood at routine non-recurrence follow-up after resection. The CDR3 covers 14 residues. V was cut by 10 bases and J by 0 bases, with 13 bases left in between. TCRdb recomputed calls from the 5' RACE reads with MiXCR, one row per CDR3 protein. The sample consists of 39,000 or so distinct CDR3 sequences, about 10% of them appearing once. In regard to this clonotype: Its antigen is unidentified.

Findings and limits, study-wide: At tumor resection, ubiquitous expanded TCRs were detected in blood more often than later.

Sequencing was performed on PBMCs, taken at follow-up. The V gene is TRBV6-7, the J gene TRBJ1-3; D remains unclear. TRBV6-7 is known as an ORF, though its function is uncertain. The clonotype originates from a female donor with early-stage non-small cell lung cancer. CDR3 sequence: CANPDGNSGNTIYF. The CDR3 DNA sequence: TGTGCCAACCCGGACGGAAACTCTGGAAACACCATATATTTT.